This T cell receptor beta chain is drawn from a study of T cells after yellow fever vaccination. 5'RACE template switching produced TCR cDNA carrying a universal primer site and UMIs. TCRdb fed the 5' RACE reads into MiXCR, producing one record per CDR3 protein. The sample lists 170,000 or so distinct CDR3 sequences, about 6% occurring once. This CDR3 comprises 14 residues. V was shortened by 3 bases and J by 8 bases, with 17 bases between the two germline ends. The V gene's germline CDR1 is DFQATT and CDR2 SNEGSKA (reference sequence). Study observations and caveats: Within FACS-sorted repertoires, abundant clonotypes contaminating from the bulk population could be present. The secondary T-cell response peaked on day 5, not day 15, but was weaker.

About this clonotype itself: Antigen: not known. Since a much larger clone is just one base distant, this may be a read error.

V gene TRBV20-1 combines with J gene TRBJ1-3, with D possibly being TRBD1 (6 bases). The sequences come from CD4+ T cells sorted from PBMCs, collected on the day of the first yellow fever vaccination. The source is a man between 18 and 29 years old who received the YFV17D yellow fever vaccine. Written as DNA, the CDR3 is TGCAGTGCTAGTTCGCCCGGGGGCGCGGACACCATATATTTT. This sequence encodes CSASSPGGADTIYF.